This entry lists 23 T cell receptor beta chains sequenced from one sample in a study of cytomegalovirus exposure and HLA in healthy donors. With 60 Vbeta and 13 Jbeta primers, the PCR was carried out. Sequencing was performed with immunoSEQ multiplex PCR; in TCRdb, only in-frame clones are kept and a portion is missing. Seen here are 130,000 to 150,000 clones, 55% to 80% observed once, and the top ten hold roughly 14%. The sample consisted of PBMCs. These receptors originate from a human donor in good health.

The chain recombines TRBV2 with TRBJ2-5, with TRBD2 matching 8 bases. The end of the DNA aligns better with TRBJ2-7, so the J call may be wrong. The germline CDR1 and CDR2 sequences are SNHLY and FYNNEI. This CDR3 spans 14 amino acids. The CDR3 nucleotides are TGTGCCAGCGTCCCGGGACTAGGATCCTACGAGCAGTACTTC. Translated, it gives CASVPGLGSYEQYF.

This chain links TRBV6-6 with TRBJ2-5; 7 bases agree with TRBD1. CDR1 is MNHNY, CDR2 SVGAGI, per germline (reference sequence). After removal of 0 bases from V and 4 bases from J, the junction contained 2 bases not matched to a gene. The CDR3 totals 14 residues. Here the CDR3 reads CASSYSDRAETQYF. For the CDR3, the DNA is TGTGCCAGCAGTTACTCTGACAGGGCAGAGACCCAGTACTTC.

This clone occurred a few times. The chain is built from TRBV6-5 and TRBJ2-7; maybe TRBD2 (6 bases). The germline CDR1 and CDR2 sequences are MNHEY and SVGAGI. V lost 4 bases and J lost 2, with 18 bases in between. The CDR3 contains 16 residues. The chain's CDR3 is CASSSPLGGLAYEQYF. In nucleotides, the CDR3 is TGTGCCAGCAGTTCTCCTTTGGGGGGTTTAGCCTACGAGCAGTACTTC.

The chain employs TRBV15 and TRBJ1-1; D remains ambiguous. Trimming took off 0 bases at V and 2 bases at J, with 10 bases between the two ends. The CDR3 has 15 residues. Per germline, CDR1 LNHNV and CDR2 YYDKDF (reference sequence). CDR3 DNA sequence: TGTGCCACCAGCAGAGATCGGGTCTCAAACACTGAAGCTTTCTTT. This gives the protein CATSRDRVSNTEAFF.

This rearrangement joins TRBV18 to TRBJ1-1, with 9 bases that match TRBD1. CDR3 length: 16 residues. Germline CDR1 and CDR2: KGHSH and LQKENI. V dropped 1 base and J dropped 4; count of bases not matched to a gene: 7. DNA for the CDR3: TGTGCCAGCTCACCACGCCCCGGGACAGGGACCACTGAAGCTTTCTTT. Its translation is CASSPRPGTGTTEAFF. The full variable domain, in which reference TRBV18 and TRBJ1-1 provide the parts outside the CDR3, is NAGVMQNPRHLVRRRGQEARLRCSPMKGHSHVYWYRQLPEEGLKFMVYLQKENIIDESGMPKERFSAEFPKEGPSILRIQQVVRGDSAAYFCASSPRPGTGTTEAFFGQGTRLTVV.

The genes are TRBV4-1 and TRBJ2-1, with TRBD1 as a possible D gene (6 bases). This CDR3 contains 14 residues. V lost 4 bases and J 2 bases, leaving 9 bases between the germline ends. Per germline, CDR1 MGHRA and CDR2 YSYEKL. The CDR3 region has the DNA TGCGCCAGCAGCCCAAGGACAGCCTACAATGAGCAGTTCTTC. Translation: CASSPRTAYNEQFF.

The CDR3: CASSVSSYEQYF. The DNA of the CDR3 is TGTGCCAGCAGCGTGAGCTCCTACGAGCAGTACTTC. The chain recombines TRBV5-4 with TRBJ2-7; D remains ambiguous. This CDR3 has 12 amino acids. CDR1 is SGHNT, CDR2 YYREEE, per germline (reference sequence). Trimming left V 4 bases short and J 0 bases short, with 5 bases between. The variable domain in full, with the rest retrieved from reference TRBV5-4 and TRBJ2-7, is ETGVTQSPTHLIKTRGQQVTLRCSSQSGHNTVSWYQQALGQGPQFIFQYYREEENGRGNFPPRFSGLQFPNYSSELNVNALELDDSALYLCASSVSSYEQYFGPGTRLTVT.

In DNA form, the CDR3 reads TGCGCCAGCAGTCAATCGGAAGAGGGCCCCACTCGAAATTCACCCCTCCACTTT. Translated, it gives CASSQSEEGPTRNSPLHF. The V call is TRBV23-1, the J call TRBJ1-6; D gene unclear. TRBV23-1 is an open reading frame whose function is uncertain. The CDR3 contains 18 residues. V lost 0 bases and J 7 bases, leaving 19 bases between the germline ends.

This clone occurred once. The chain links TRBV28 to TRBJ2-1; TRBD1 matches at 8 bases. The CDR3 extends over 14 amino acids. Per germline, CDR1 MDHEN and CDR2 SYDVKM. The trim removed 10 bases at V and 6 bases at J, leaving 11 bases unmatched. The CDR3 protein is CAILAGTGGNEQFF. For the CDR3, the DNA is TGTGCCATCCTGGCCGGGACAGGCGGCAATGAGCAGTTCTTC.

V usage is TRBV5-1 and J usage is TRBJ1-2, with 7 bases lining up with TRBD1. The CDR3 is 15 residues long. The V and J ends lost 0 bases and 2 bases, in that order; junction bases with no gene match: 4. Germline CDR1 SGHRS, CDR2 YFSETQ. In DNA, the CDR3 is TGCGCCAGCAGCTTGGTGGTGACAGGGAACTATGGCTACACCTTC. Translation gives CASSLVVTGNYGYTF.

The chain has TRBV5-1 and TRBJ2-3; TRBD2 agrees at 10 bases. This CDR3 is 16 amino acids long. Germline CDR1 is SGHRS and CDR2 is YFSETQ. V gave up 6 bases and J gave up 3 bases; unmatched junction bases: 10. For the CDR3, the DNA is TGCGCCAGCACAAGGCGAGCGGGAGGGCCAACAGATACGCAGTATTTT. Translated, it gives CASTRRAGGPTDTQYF. The entire variable domain, with the rest obtained from reference TRBV5-1 and TRBJ2-3, is as follows: KAGVTQTPRYLIKTRGQQVTLSCSPISGHRSVSWYQQTPGQGLQFLFEYFSETQRNKGNFPGRFSGRQFSNSRSEMNVSTLELGDSALYLCASTRRAGGPTDTQYFGPGTRLTVL.

This rearrangement joins TRBV6-5 to TRBJ1-5; the D gene is possibly TRBD1 (6 bases). The ends were cut back, 2 bases at V and 3 bases at J, with 11 bases in the middle. The germline CDR1 and CDR2 sequences are MNHEY and SVGAGI. This CDR3 contains 15 residues. The CDR3 sequence is CASSYEGDFNQPQHF. CDR3 in DNA: TGTGCCAGCAGTTACGAGGGGGATTTCAATCAGCCCCAGCATTTT.

The chain employs TRBV2 and TRBJ2-1; 9 nucleotides match TRBD2. The V segment lost 4 bases and the J segment 8 bases; nucleotides outside the gene matches: 6. The CDR3 sequence is 14 residues long. The germline gives CDR1 SNHLY, CDR2 FYNNEI. Here the CDR3 DNA reads TGTGCCAGCAGTGCGAGCGGGAGGCCCCATGAGCAGTTCTTC. Amino acids: CASSASGRPHEQFF.

This clone appeared a few times. V is TRBV28 and J is TRBJ2-7; 8 nucleotides align to TRBD1. Germline values: CDR1 MDHEN, CDR2 SYDVKM. The ends lost 7 bases at V and 2 bases at J; junction bases unmatched: 4. The CDR3 loop spans 13 amino acids. This chain's CDR3 is CASTQDRAYEQYF. For the CDR3, the DNA is TGTGCCAGCACCCAGGACAGGGCCTACGAGCAGTACTTC.

The sample holds a few counts of this clone. The genes are TRBV28 and TRBJ1-2, with 7 nucleotides matching TRBD1. This CDR3 spans 13 amino acids. Germline assignment: CDR1 MDHEN and CDR2 SYDVKM. With V trimmed by 7 bases and J by 4 bases, 6 bases remained unmatched. The CDR3 sequence is CASTDRVSYGYTF. The CDR3, as DNA: TGTGCCAGCACCGACAGGGTTAGCTATGGCTACACCTTC.

The chain recombines TRBV18 with TRBJ1-5; tentative D call: TRBD1 (5 bases). The germline V gene encodes CDR1 KGHSH and CDR2 LQKENI. The germline V and J ends were trimmed by 6 bases and 0 bases, with 9 bases remaining between them. The CDR3 consists of 14 residues. The CDR3 protein is CASSEGNSNQPQHF. The CDR3 DNA is TGTGCCAGCTCGGAGGGGAATAGCAATCAGCCCCAGCATTTT.

This clone was counted a few times. The rearrangement links TRBV4-1 to TRBJ2-7; 7 bases line up with TRBD2. The germline V gene encodes CDR1 MGHRA and CDR2 YSYEKL. CDR3 length: 15 amino acids. V lost 0 bases and J lost 2; bases outside the gene matches: 4. CDR3 in amino acids: CASSQERGDPYEQYF. CDR3 sequence (DNA): TGCGCCAGCAGCCAAGAACGGGGGGATCCCTACGAGCAGTACTTC.

V usage is TRBV20-1 and J usage is TRBJ1-2; 7 nucleotides line up with TRBD1. In germline, CDR1 is DFQATT, CDR2 SNEGSKA (reference sequence). The CDR3 length is 11 residues. V was pared by 5 bases and J by 7 bases, with 4 bases of the junction left unmatched. CDR3 protein: CSALRDSGYTF. CDR3 sequence (DNA): TGCAGTGCTTTACGGGACAGTGGCTACACCTTC.

The chain joins TRBV5-1 to TRBJ1-6; D is possibly TRBD1 (5 bases). The CDR3 length is 15 residues. V dropped 0 bases and J dropped 7 bases, with 11 bases sitting between them. The V gene's germline CDR1 is SGHRS and CDR2 YFSETQ. The CDR3 reads CASSLEGLANSPLHF. CDR3 DNA: TGCGCCAGCAGCTTGGAGGGGCTGGCGAATTCACCCCTCCACTTT.

V gene TRBV19 combines with J gene TRBJ1-1, with D perhaps TRBD1 (6 bases). Germline CDR1 LNHDA, CDR2 SQIVND (reference sequence). Trimming removed 4 bases at V and 5 bases at J, with 14 bases between. CDR3 size: 14 residues. The CDR3: CASSKVQGGTEAFF. In DNA, the CDR3 is TGTGCCAGTAGTAAAGTACAGGGCGGGACTGAAGCTTTCTTT.

The chain is built from TRBV29-1 and TRBJ2-1; 9 nucleotides agree with TRBD1. V trimming: 8 bases; J trimming: 4 bases; junction bases outside the gene matches: 6. The CDR3 is made up of 13 amino acids. Germline CDR1 and CDR2: SQVTM and ANQGSEA. The CDR3: CSSRDRAYNEQFF. DNA for the CDR3: TGCAGCTCCCGGGACAGGGCGTACAATGAGCAGTTCTTC.

This chain joins TRBV15 and TRBJ2-7; 8 nucleotides align to TRBD1. This CDR3 region has 14 residues. The trim removed 3 bases at V and 4 bases at J, leaving 5 bases unmatched. The germline CDR1 and CDR2 sequences are LNHNV and YYDKDF (reference sequence). The CDR3 spells CATSSRGLRYEQYF. The CDR3 DNA is TGTGCCACCAGCAGCAGGGGGCTTCGGTACGAGCAGTACTTC.

The chain recombines TRBV28 with TRBJ1-2; TRBD1 is a possible D gene (6 bases). Trimming shortened V by 5 bases and J by 4 bases, and 17 bases separated the two germline ends. CDR1 is MDHEN, CDR2 SYDVKM, per germline. There are 15 residues in the CDR3. The chain's CDR3 is CASSPPDSLPYGYTF. In DNA, the CDR3 is TGTGCCAGCAGTCCCCCGGACAGCCTACCCTATGGCTACACCTTC.